This TCR beta chain was retrieved from a study of PD-L1 blockade in urothelial cancer (dated 2017 in TCRdb). For context, the study as a whole: Every patient began therapy in about 2014 and was given atezolizumab 1,200 mg intravenously every 3 weeks. Twenty-five of 29 patients were identified as males with urothelial cancer of bladder origin, and a prior smoking history was reported by 18 of 29 patients. Patients had an ECOG performance status of 0 or 1 and had received between 0 and 3 prior chemotherapy regimens. Blood samples were analyzed at 3 weeks after treatment start (second dose) and at 6 weeks after treatment start. Blood samples yielded a median of roughly 140,000 T cells and roughly 80,000 unique TCRs, with median clonality approximately 0.08. The study was an exploratory multi-omic analysis of somatic, immune and clinical correlates of response to PD-L1 blockade with atezolizumab in urothelial cancer. Pretreatment tumor samples, along with matched peripheral blood collected serially before and after atezolizumab treatment, underwent TCR sequencing. Progression-free survival longer than 6 months counted as durable clinical benefit, and TCR features were additionally tested against both progression-free and overall survival. Whole exome sequencing and RNA sequencing of pretreatment tumors were performed alongside TCR sequencing in the same patients. Durable clinical benefit was achieved by nine patients but not by the remaining 20. Around 30 patients had pretreatment blood TCR-seq, roughly 24 had at least one posttreatment blood collection, and roughly 24 had tumor TCR-seq. The investigation overall reported the following: Improved progression-free and overall survival was found to be associated with pretreatment peripheral blood TCR clonality below the median. Patients with durable benefit showed greater expansion of tumor-associated TCR clones in peripheral blood 3 weeks after starting treatment (n ≈ 20, p = 0.022). Because of the small sample size (n ≈ 30) and the many exploratory analyses performed, the results are intended to be regarded as hypothesis-generating.

In regard to this clone: The antigen it recognizes is unknown. No much larger clone exists at a distance of one base, and base qualities are not known.

According to the germline V gene (reference sequence), CDR1 reads SEHNR and CDR2 reads FQNEAQ. From the cysteine up to the phenylalanine, the CDR3 has a length of 14 residues. The DNA shown is the 42-base CDR3, in frame from base 1. The germline V end is reduced by 5 bases and the J end by 5 bases; junction bases left unmatched: 6. The label giving this sample's time point can be read as: pretreatment peripheral blood. The cohort comprised 25 to 35 patients with locally advanced or metastatic urothelial carcinoma treated at Memorial Sloan Kettering on a trial protocol. Peripheral blood mononuclear cells were collected from each patient pretreatment and during treatment, giving between 1 and 8 total time points per patient. The Qiagen DNeasy Blood extraction kit was used to purify genomic DNA from total PBMCs and tumor samples. Collected pretreatment and during treatment, PBMCs were isolated and stored as previously described.

Synthetic TCR analog templates were spiked into each PCR to estimate absolute template abundance from read counts. The immunoSEQ assay used bias-controlled V and J gene primers to amplify TCRbeta CDR3 regions from genomic DNA. Rearranged TCRbeta segments were sequenced at approximately 20X coverage. Per the authors' processing: Sequencing errors were corrected by clustering, and CDR3s were annotated against IMGT so that V, D and J genes could be assigned. Only productive TCRbeta rearrangements were used in downstream analyses, excluding out-of-frame or stop-codon sequences. Clonality was computed as one minus Shannon entropy normalized by the log of the number of unique productive sequences. Fisher's exact test with Benjamini-Hochberg correction, using a cutoff of adjusted p below 0.01, was how clones that differed between time points or between blood and tumor were identified. The table was pulled from immuneACCESS by TCRdb, which kept in-frame rearrangements only. Such tables lose some clones; where checked, under half of the loss comes from unresolved V genes, and the rest has no known cause. V and J calls and clone size come straight from that table; D and trimming were deduced from the DNA. The sample includes 30,000 to 40,000 clones, with 85% observed a single time. 13% to 15% of the sample is taken by the ten largest.

Sample: PBMCs, taken around atezolizumab (anti-PD-L1) treatment. This sequence uses TRBV7-9 and TRBJ2-1, with 7 bases matching TRBD2. This clonotype originated in a man aged 80 or over with urothelial cancer. The CDR3 in this case is CASSTGTNDNEQFF. Read as DNA, the sequence is TGTGCCAGCAGCACCGGGACTAACGACAATGAGCAGTTCTTC.